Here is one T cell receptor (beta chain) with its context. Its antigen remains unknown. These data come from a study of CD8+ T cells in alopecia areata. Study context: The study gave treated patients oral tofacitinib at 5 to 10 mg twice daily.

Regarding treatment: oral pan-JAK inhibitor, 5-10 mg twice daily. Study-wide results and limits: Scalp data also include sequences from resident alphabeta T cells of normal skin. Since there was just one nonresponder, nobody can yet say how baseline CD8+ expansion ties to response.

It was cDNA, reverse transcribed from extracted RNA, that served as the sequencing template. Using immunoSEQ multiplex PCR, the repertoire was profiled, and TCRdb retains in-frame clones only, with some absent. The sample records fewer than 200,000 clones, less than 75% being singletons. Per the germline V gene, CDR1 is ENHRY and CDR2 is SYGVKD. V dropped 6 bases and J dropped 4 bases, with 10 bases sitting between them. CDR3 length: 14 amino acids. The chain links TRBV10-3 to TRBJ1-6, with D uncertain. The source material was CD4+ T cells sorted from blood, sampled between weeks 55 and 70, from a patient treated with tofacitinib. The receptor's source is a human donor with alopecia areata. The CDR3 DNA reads TGTGCCATCAGGGAGACCGCTTATAATTCACCCCTCCACTTT. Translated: CAIRETAYNSPLHF.